Each of the 10 T cell receptor beta chains below was sequenced from the same sample in a study of CD8 T cells in Susac syndrome (dated by TCRdb to the late 2010s). The library was built by means of the immunoSEQ multiplex PCR assay. RNA was extracted with the RNeasy kit and roughly 0.45 to 1 ug was reverse transcribed using random hexamers. The public reads were reanalyzed by TCRdb: fastp trimming at Q25, MiXCR alignment, in-frame beta chains only. CDR3 protein duplicates are merged, each entry listing the most common genes and DNA. Across this sample there are roughly 130,000 distinct CDR3 sequences, with less than 95% seen only once. The biggest ten clones account for 0.095% to 0.15% of the sample. The sample was CD4+ T cells from PBMCs. Receptors were obtained from a human donor with multiple sclerosis.

This clonotype came up once. The CDR3 protein is CATLAGHYEQYF. The DNA for the CDR3 is TGTGCCACCTTAGCGGGGCACTACGAGCAGTACTTC. The chain uses TRBV6-2 or TRBV6-3 and TRBJ2-7; TRBD2 agrees at 8 bases. Germline CDR1 and CDR2: MNHEY and SVGEGT. CDR3 length: 12 amino acids. V lost 10 bases to trimming and J lost 3 bases; unmatched junction nucleotides: 5.

This clonotype appeared a single time. The CDR3: CSVEGQGKAGANVLTF. In DNA form, the CDR3 reads TGCAGCGTTGAAGGGCAGGGAAAGGCTGGGGCCAACGTCCTGACTTTC. This chain connects TRBV29-1 to TRBJ2-6; perhaps TRBD1 as D (5 bases). Per the germline V gene, CDR1 is SQVTM and CDR2 is ANQGSEA. CDR3 size: 16 residues. V was cut by 1 base and J by 2 bases, with 12 bases left in between.

This clonotype was found once. The chain is built from TRBV27 and TRBJ1-2; 8 bases are a match to TRBD1. The CDR3 has 15 amino acids. V lost 3 bases and J lost 7; bases outside the gene matches: 10. Germline CDR1 is MNHEY and CDR2 is SMNVEV (reference sequence). The CDR3 region has the DNA TGTGCCAGCAGTTTCCAATTCCGGGACAGGAGTGGCTACACCTTC. Amino acid sequence: CASSFQFRDRSGYTF.

CDR3 DNA sequence: TGCAGTGCTCCCCGTCCCGAGCGACCAAGCAATGAGCAGTTCTTC. Protein: CSAPRPERPSNEQFF. This chain connects TRBV20-1 to TRBJ2-1, with unresolved D. Per the germline V gene, CDR1 is DFQATT and CDR2 is SNEGSKA (reference sequence). The V and J ends lost 5 bases and 6 bases respectively, with 20 bases between them. This CDR3 has 15 residues.

The chain employs TRBV7-9 and TRBJ1-1, with TRBD1 identical over 8 bases. CDR3 length equals 17 residues. Looked up from germline, CDR1 is SEHNR and CDR2 is FQNEAQ (reference sequence). V trimming: 2 bases; J trimming: 2 bases; junction bases outside the gene matches: 10. The CDR3: CASSLSLQGAFNTEAFF. The CDR3 DNA reads as TGTGCCAGCAGCTTATCATTGCAGGGGGCCTTTAACACTGAAGCTTTCTTT.

A note on this clonotype: At one end, the junction sequence differs from germline, possibly due to a read error. V gene TRBV5-6 combines with J gene TRBJ1-1, with a weak D call TRBD1 (6 bases). This CDR3 spans 15 amino acids. The germline V gene has CDR1 SGHDT and CDR2 YYEEEE. The CDR3 bases are TGTGCCAGCAGCCTCAGAGGGGGAATTGGCACTGAAACTTTCTTT. It encodes CASSLRGGIGTETFF.

The rearrangement uses TRBV2 and TRBJ1-4; D unclear. CDR1 is SNHLY and CDR2 is FYNNEI in the germline V gene. The CDR3 length is 11 residues. V lost 2 bases and J 7 bases, leaving 2 bases between the germline ends. CDR3 DNA sequence: TGTGCCAGCAGTGAAACTGAAAAACTGTTTTTT. It codes for CASSETEKLFF. The full variable domain, completed using reference TRBV2 and TRBJ1-4, is EPEVTQTPSHQVTQMGQEVILRCVPISNHLYFYWYRQILGQKVEFLVSFYNNEISEKSEIFDDQFSVERPDGSNFTLKIRSTKLEDSAMYFCASSETEKLFFGSGTQLSVL.

In DNA form, the CDR3 reads TGCAGCGTAATCCTCTCGGGTACTAGCGGGGGACTTAAGGTCTACGAGCAGTACTTC. This codes for CSVILSGTSGGLKVYEQYF. The chain carries TRBV29-1 and TRBJ2-7; 11 bases align to TRBD2. Trimming at V came to 6 bases and at J to 3 bases, leaving 22 bases not matched to a gene. Germline V gives CDR1 SQVTM, CDR2 ANQGSEA. The CDR3 consists of 19 residues.

This rearrangement joins TRBV6-2 or TRBV6-3 to TRBJ2-7; the D gene is possibly TRBD1 (5 bases). The CDR3 runs to 12 residues. V was pared by 5 bases and J by 4 bases, with 9 bases between. Germline V gene sequence: CDR1 MNHEY, CDR2 SVGEGT. CDR3 nucleotides: TGTGCCAGCAGTGAGCAGGGTTACGAGCAGTACTTC. Its protein is CASSEQGYEQYF.

The V and J genes are TRBV27 and TRBJ2-3, with D unclear. Germline CDR1 MNHEY, CDR2 SMNVEV (reference sequence). The CDR3 has 12 residues. The V end lost 6 bases, the J end lost 10 bases, and 14 bases lay between the germline ends. The CDR3 reads CASSLRSGAQYF. Here the CDR3 DNA reads TGTGCCAGCAGCCTTCGTTCTGGGGCGCAGTATTTT.